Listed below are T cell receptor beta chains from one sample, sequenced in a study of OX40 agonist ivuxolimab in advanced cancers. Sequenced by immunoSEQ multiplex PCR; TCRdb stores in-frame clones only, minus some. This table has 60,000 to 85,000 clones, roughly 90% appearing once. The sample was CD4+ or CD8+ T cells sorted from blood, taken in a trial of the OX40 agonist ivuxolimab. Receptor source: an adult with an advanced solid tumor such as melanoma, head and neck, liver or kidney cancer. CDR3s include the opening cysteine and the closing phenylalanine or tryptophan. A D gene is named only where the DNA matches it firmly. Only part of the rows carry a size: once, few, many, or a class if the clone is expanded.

CDR3: CASSLATVRGKGYTF
DNA: TGTGCCAGCAGCTTAGCGACTGTCAGGGGGAAAGGCTACACCTTC
J: TRBJ1-2
size: -
V: TRBV11-2
D: TRBD1

CDR3: CASSLALTGPGYGYTF
DNA: TGTGCCAGCAGCTTAGCTTTGACAGGGCCCGGGTATGGCTACACCTTC
J: TRBJ1-2
size: -
V: TRBV7-9
D: TRBD1

CDR3: CASSPQGLGELFF
DNA: TGTGCCAGCAGCCCACAGGGATTAGGGGAGCTGTTTTTT
J: TRBJ2-2
size: -
V: TRBV21-1
D: -

CDR3: CAIQQGASGTGELFF
DNA: TGTGCCATCCAACAGGGGGCCTCCGGCACCGGGGAGCTGTTTTTT
J: TRBJ2-2
size: -
V: TRBV28
D: TRBD1

CDR3: CASSLGTGGVAYEQYF
DNA: TGTGCCAGCAGCTTAGGGACAGGGGGGGTCGCCTACGAGCAGTACTTC
J: TRBJ2-7
size: -
V: TRBV7-2
D: TRBD1

CDR3: CASSLGGTPDYGYTF
DNA: TGTGCCAGCAGCTTAGGAGGGACACCAGACTATGGCTACACCTTC
J: TRBJ1-2
size: few
V: TRBV7-6
D: -

CDR3: CASSQRQGSWGNEKLFF
DNA: TGTGCCAGCAGCCAAAGACAGGGCTCCTGGGGGAATGAAAAACTGTTTTTT
J: TRBJ1-4
size: -
V: TRBV5-6
D: TRBD1

CDR3: CASSPTSGRANTGELFF
DNA: TGTGCCAGCAGCCCGACTAGCGGGAGGGCGAACACCGGGGAGCTGTTTTTT
J: TRBJ2-2
size: -
V: TRBV7-3
D: TRBD2

CDR3: CASSRSGGPYEQYF
DNA: TGTGCCAGCTCACGCTCTGGCGGGCCTTACGAGCAGTACTTC
J: TRBJ2-7
size: -
V: TRBV18
D: -

CDR3: CASTRDTGELFF
DNA: TGTGCCAGCACCCGGGACACCGGGGAGCTGTTTTTT
J: TRBJ2-2
size: -
V: TRBV7-9
D: -

CDR3: CASSPRVSGANVLTF
DNA: TGTGCCAGCAGTCCCCGGGTCTCTGGGGCCAACGTCCTGACTTTC
J: TRBJ2-6
size: -
V: TRBV28
D: -

CDR3: CASSQPPGLAGGTDSGANVLTF
DNA: TGCGCCAGCAGCCAACCCCCGGGACTAGCGGGAGGGACCGACTCTGGGGCCAACGTCCTGACTTTC
J: TRBJ2-6
size: -
V: TRBV4-1
D: TRBD2

CDR3: CAADRDSYEQYF
DNA: TGTGCCGCAGACAGGGACTCCTACGAGCAGTACTTC
J: TRBJ2-7
size: -
V: TRBV30
D: TRBD1

CDR3: CASSLGPSGGDYSYEQYF
DNA: TGCGCCAGCAGCTTGGGGCCTAGCGGGGGTGACTACTCCTACGAGCAGTACTTC
J: TRBJ2-7
size: -
V: TRBV5-1
D: TRBD2

CDR3: CASSWGGRGELFF
DNA: TGTGCCAGCAGTTGGGGCGGGCGAGGGGAGCTGTTTTTT
J: TRBJ2-2
size: -
V: TRBV6-5
D: -

CDR3: CASSRLGDRGQETQYF
DNA: TGTGCCAGCAGCCGCTTAGGAGACAGGGGGCAAGAGACCCAGTACTTC
J: TRBJ2-5
size: -
V: TRBV14
D: TRBD1

CDR3: CASSLGPQGIREQYF
DNA: TGTGCCAGCAGTTTAGGTCCGCAGGGGATTCGCGAGCAGTACTTC
J: TRBJ2-7
size: -
V: TRBV28
D: -

CDR3: CASRGQAPQHF
DNA: TGTGCCAGCAGGGGACAGGCGCCCCAGCATTTT
J: TRBJ1-5
size: few
V: TRBV2
D: TRBD1

CDR3: CASSLLGSEQETQYF
DNA: TGTGCCAGCAGTTTATTGGGGAGCGAACAAGAGACCCAGTACTTC
J: TRBJ2-5
size: -
V: TRBV28
D: -

CDR3: CASYGELFF
DNA: TGTGCCAGCTACGGGGAGCTGTTTTTT
J: TRBJ2-2
size: few
V: TRBV6-4
D: -

CDR3: CASSFARYSNQPQHF
DNA: TGTGCCAGCAGTTTCGCTCGGTATAGCAATCAGCCCCAGCATTTT
J: TRBJ1-5
size: once
V: TRBV28
D: -

CDR3: CASSPGLAAYEQYF
DNA: TGTGCCAGCAGCCCGGGACTAGCGGCCTACGAGCAGTACTTC
J: TRBJ2-7
size: -
V: TRBV7-2
D: TRBD2

CDR3: CASSLAGKAIAKVVYEQYF
DNA: TGCGCCAGCAGCTTGGCCGGGAAGGCGATAGCAAAAGTAGTCTACGAGCAGTACTTC
J: TRBJ2-7
size: -
V: TRBV5-1
D: -

CDR3: CASSSGNRGKETQYF
DNA: TGTGCCAGCAGCTCAGGAAACAGGGGCAAGGAGACCCAGTACTTC
J: TRBJ2-5
size: -
V: TRBV5-7
D: TRBD1

CDR3: CASSPQIDTQYF
DNA: TGTGCCAGCTCCCCCCAGATAGATACGCAGTATTTT
J: TRBJ2-3
size: -
V: TRBV18
D: -

CDR3: CASSYSGQGGQPQHF
DNA: TGTGCCAGCAGTTACTCAGGGCAGGGAGGTCAGCCCCAGCATTTT
J: TRBJ1-5
size: -
V: TRBV6-5
D: -

CDR3: CASRPNRGKEKLFF
DNA: TGTGCCAGCAGGCCGAACAGGGGGAAAGAAAAACTGTTTTTT
J: TRBJ1-4
size: -
V: TRBV27
D: TRBD1

CDR3: CASSLRRTSGRTNTGELFF
DNA: TGCGCCAGCAGCTTAAGAAGGACTAGCGGTAGAACTAACACCGGGGAGCTGTTTTTT
J: TRBJ2-2
size: -
V: TRBV5-1
D: TRBD2

CDR3: CASSLGQGLNEKLFF
DNA: TGTGCCAGCAGTTTAGGACAGGGCCTGAATGAAAAACTGTTTTTT
J: TRBJ1-4
size: -
V: TRBV6-5
D: TRBD1

CDR3: CASSLFGGLANTGELFF
DNA: TGTGCCAGCAGTTTATTTGGGGGACTAGCTAACACCGGGGAGCTGTTTTTT
J: TRBJ2-2
size: -
V: TRBV27
D: TRBD2

CDR3: CASSQEVSSSTDTQYF
DNA: TGTGCCAGCAGCCAAGAGGTCAGTTCTAGCACAGATACGCAGTATTTT
J: TRBJ2-3
size: -
V: TRBV4-2
D: -

CDR3: CASSKLPTGGIQPQHF
DNA: TGTGCCAGCAGCAAACTCCCGACAGGGGGGATTCAGCCCCAGCATTTT
J: TRBJ1-5
size: -
V: TRBV21-1
D: -

CDR3: CASKIPGIHEQYF
DNA: TGTGCCAGCAAGATACCAGGTATCCACGAGCAGTACTTC
J: TRBJ2-7
size: -
V: TRBV7-2
D: -

CDR3: CASSQGTDTQYF
DNA: TGTGCCAGCAGCCAAGGCACAGATACGCAGTATTTT
J: TRBJ2-3
size: -
V: TRBV28
D: -

CDR3: CASSLSDPWGQGNTGELFF
DNA: TGTGCCAGCAGTTTATCGGATCCCTGGGGGCAGGGGAACACCGGGGAGCTGTTTTTT
J: TRBJ2-2
size: -
V: TRBV27
D: -

CDR3: CASSRRTGSTDTQYF
DNA: TGTGCCAGCTCACGCCGGACAGGGAGCACAGATACGCAGTATTTT
J: TRBJ2-3
size: -
V: TRBV18
D: TRBD1

CDR3: CASSFLAATYEQYF
DNA: TGTGCCAGCAGCTTTTTGGCAGCTACCTACGAGCAGTACTTC
J: TRBJ2-7
size: -
V: TRBV5-6
D: -

CDR3: CASSPDRGVEQYF
DNA: TGTGCCAGCAGCCCGGACAGGGGGGTCGAGCAGTACTTC
J: TRBJ2-7
size: -
V: TRBV5-5
D: TRBD1

CDR3: CASNPGPKNSGNTIYF
DNA: TGTGCCAGTAACCCGGGACCTAAAAACTCTGGAAACACCATATATTTT
J: TRBJ1-3
size: once
V: TRBV19
D: -

CDR3: CASSFSAVGEQYF
DNA: TGTGCCAGCAGCTTCTCCGCGGTTGGCGAGCAGTACTTC
J: TRBJ2-7
size: once
V: TRBV7-2
D: -

CDR3: CASSLGEAPRGYTF
DNA: TGTGCCAGCAGCTTGGGGGAGGCCCCTCGGGGCTACACCTTC
J: TRBJ1-2
size: once
V: TRBV5-6
D: -

CDR3: CASRLAGETQYF
DNA: TGCGCCAGCAGACTGGCGGGCGAGACCCAGTACTTC
J: TRBJ2-5
size: -
V: TRBV5-1
D: -

CDR3: CASSQEGVLNEKLFF
DNA: TGTGCCAGCAGCCAAGAAGGAGTCCTTAATGAAAAACTGTTTTTT
J: TRBJ1-4
size: -
V: TRBV14
D: -

CDR3: CASNRVTGELFF
DNA: TGTGCCAGTAACAGGGTTACCGGGGAGCTGTTTTTT
J: TRBJ2-2
size: -
V: TRBV6-8
D: -

CDR3: CASSSQGEQYF
DNA: TGCGCCAGCAGCTCACAGGGCGAGCAGTACTTC
J: TRBJ2-7
size: -
V: TRBV23-1
D: -

CDR3: CASSDGTWLDEQYF
DNA: TGTGCCAGCAGTGACGGGACTTGGCTAGACGAGCAGTACTTC
J: TRBJ2-7
size: -
V: TRBV28
D: -

CDR3: CASSETRRLVLGYTF
DNA: TGTGCCAGTAGTGAGACGCGACGACTGGTCTTGGGCTACACCTTC
J: TRBJ1-2
size: -
V: TRBV19
D: -

CDR3: CASSKGTPYYEQYF
DNA: TGTGCCAGTAGTAAGGGGACACCCTACTACGAGCAGTACTTC
J: TRBJ2-7
size: -
V: TRBV19
D: -

CDR3: CASSQGGLYEQYF
DNA: TGTGCCAGCAGCCAAGGCGGGCTTTACGAGCAGTACTTC
J: TRBJ2-7
size: -
V: TRBV4-2
D: -

CDR3: CASSYSISGSAETQYF
DNA: TGTGCCAGCAGTTACTCGATAAGCGGGAGTGCAGAGACCCAGTACTTC
J: TRBJ2-5
size: -
V: TRBV6-5
D: TRBD2

CDR3: CASSRWTPDTQYF
DNA: TGTGCCAGCAGCCGCTGGACCCCCGATACGCAGTATTTT
J: TRBJ2-3
size: -
V: TRBV7-2
D: -

CDR3: CASKVLADSSYEQYF
DNA: TGCGCCAGCAAGGTCCTAGCGGACAGCTCCTACGAGCAGTACTTC
J: TRBJ2-7
size: -
V: TRBV5-1
D: -

CDR3: CASSFVQGGGNTIYF
DNA: TGCGCCAGCAGCTTTGTGCAGGGCGGTGGAAACACCATATATTTT
J: TRBJ1-3
size: -
V: TRBV5-1
D: -

CDR3: CASSRWGAGVFGEQFF
DNA: TGTGCCAGCAGCCGCTGGGGGGCGGGAGTTTTCGGTGAGCAGTTCTTC
J: TRBJ2-1
size: -
V: TRBV7-9
D: -

CDR3: CASSVALENTEAFF
DNA: TGTGCCAGCAGCGTAGCTCTAGAGAACACTGAAGCTTTCTTT
J: TRBJ1-1
size: once
V: TRBV9
D: -

CDR3: CASSSGLVGFREQFF
DNA: TGTGCCAGCAGCTCCGGACTAGTCGGTTTCCGTGAGCAGTTCTTC
J: TRBJ2-1
size: -
V: TRBV5-4
D: TRBD2